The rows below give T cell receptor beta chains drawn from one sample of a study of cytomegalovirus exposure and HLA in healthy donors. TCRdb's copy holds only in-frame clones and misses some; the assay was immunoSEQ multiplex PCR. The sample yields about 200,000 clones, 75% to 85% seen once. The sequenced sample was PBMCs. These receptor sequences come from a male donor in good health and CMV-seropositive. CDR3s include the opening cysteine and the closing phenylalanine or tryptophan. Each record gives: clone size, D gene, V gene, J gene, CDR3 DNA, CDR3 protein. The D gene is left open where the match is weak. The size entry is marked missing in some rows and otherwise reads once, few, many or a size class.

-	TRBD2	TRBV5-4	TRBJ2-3	TGTGCCAGCAGCGTGGGACTAGCGGGGGGTGGAGGCACAGATACGCAGTATTTT	CASSVGLAGGGGTDTQYF
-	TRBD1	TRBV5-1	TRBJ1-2	TGCGCCAGCAGCCCTGACAGGGCAGCTAACTATGGCTACACCTTC	CASSPDRAANYGYTF
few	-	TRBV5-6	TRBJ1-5	TGTGCCAGCAGCTTTGGGCAGATCAATCAGCCCCAGCATTTT	CASSFGQINQPQHF
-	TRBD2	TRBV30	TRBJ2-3	TGTGCCTCCCGGACTAGTAGTCCAGATACGCAGTATTTT	CASRTSSPDTQYF
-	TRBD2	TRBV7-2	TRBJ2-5	TGTGCCAGCCTGAAGGGCGGGGGGGCGGAGACCCAGTACTTC	CASLKGGGAETQYF
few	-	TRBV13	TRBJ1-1	TGTGCCAGCAGCTATATTCTTGGAAAAGGGGGAGAAGGTGAAGCTTTCTTT	CASSYILGKGGEGEAFF
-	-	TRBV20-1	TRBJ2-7	TGCAGTGCTAGCGCCCCGGTGGAGCAGTACTTC	CSASAPVEQYF
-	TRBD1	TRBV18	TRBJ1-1	TGTGCCAGCTCACCACCAAACAGGGGCCACACTGAAGCTTTCTTT	CASSPPNRGHTEAFF
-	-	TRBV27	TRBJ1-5	TGTGCCAGCAGTTCAGGCAGCAATCAGCCCCAGCATTTT	CASSSGSNQPQHF
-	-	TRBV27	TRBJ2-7	TGTGCCAGCAGCCGAAAACTAGACGGGGAGCAGTACTTC	CASSRKLDGEQYF
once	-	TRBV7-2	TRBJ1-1	TGTGCCAGCAGCGCCGGGGAGGTAGGGACTGAAGCTTTCTTT	CASSAGEVGTEAFF
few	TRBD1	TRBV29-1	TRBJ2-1	TGCAGCGTTAGGACAGGGTTATCCTACAATGAGCAGTTCTTC	CSVRTGLSYNEQFF
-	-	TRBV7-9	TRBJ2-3	TGTTCCAGCAGCAGAACGGGATCCCTGGCTTTACCAGATACGCAGTATTTT	CSSSRTGSLALPDTQYF
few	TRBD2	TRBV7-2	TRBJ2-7	TGTGCCAGCAGCCCTATCGGACTAGCGGGGGGGTGGGCCTACGAGCAGTACTTC	CASSPIGLAGGWAYEQYF
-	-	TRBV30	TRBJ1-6	TGTGCCTGGGAAGCTAGCGGGAGGGCCAATTCACCCCTCCACTTT	CAWEASGRANSPLHF
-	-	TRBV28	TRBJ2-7	TGTGCCAGCAACGTCCCCCTCTCCAGCTACGAGCAGTACTTC	CASNVPLSSYEQYF
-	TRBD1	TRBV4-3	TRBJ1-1	TGCGCCAGCAGCCAAGTATCAGGGGGCAGGGGGGACACTGAAGCTTTCTTT	CASSQVSGGRGDTEAFF
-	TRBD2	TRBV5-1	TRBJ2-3	TGCGCCAGCAGCTTAGGGGAGGGGATAGATACGCAGTATTTT	CASSLGEGIDTQYF
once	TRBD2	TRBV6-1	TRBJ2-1	TGTGCCAGCAGTGAAGGAGGACTAGCGAAAATATCCGGGCAGTTCTTC	CASSEGGLAKISGQFF
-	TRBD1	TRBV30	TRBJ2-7	TGTGCCCGCTCACCCGGGACAGCATCCTACGAGCAGTACTTC	CARSPGTASYEQYF
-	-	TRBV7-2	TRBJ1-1	TGTGCCAGCAGCTTATCCTCCCAGGGTAACACTGAAGCTTTCTTT	CASSLSSQGNTEAFF
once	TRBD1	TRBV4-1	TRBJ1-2	TGCGCCAGCAGCCAAGACTCGGGACAGGTCTATGGCTACACCTTC	CASSQDSGQVYGYTF
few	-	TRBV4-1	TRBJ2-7	TGCGCCAGCAGCCCGATGAGCTCCTACGAGCAGTACTTC	CASSPMSSYEQYF
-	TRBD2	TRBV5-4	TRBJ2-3	TGTGCCAGCAGCCCGGGAGGGCGGACAGATACGCAGTATTTT	CASSPGGRTDTQYF
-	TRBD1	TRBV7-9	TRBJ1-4	TGTGCCAGCAGCTTAACGGTGGACAGGGTAATTTGGGATGAAAAACTGTTTTTT	CASSLTVDRVIWDEKLFF
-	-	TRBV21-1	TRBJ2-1	TGTGCCAGCAGCAAGGAGGGGCATGAGCAGTTCTTC	CASSKEGHEQFF
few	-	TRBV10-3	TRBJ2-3	TGTGCCATCAGTGATATGGCGGCTCCTAGCACAGATACGCAGTATTTT	CAISDMAAPSTDTQYF
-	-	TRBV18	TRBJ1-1	TGTGCCAGCTCACCAATGGGGCTGGGGGCCACTGAAGCTTTCTTT	CASSPMGLGATEAFF
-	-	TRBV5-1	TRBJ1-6	TGCGCCAGCAGCTTGGTGGGAGGGATTGATTCACCCCTCCACTTT	CASSLVGGIDSPLHF
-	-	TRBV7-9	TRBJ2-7	TGTGCCAGCAGCTATCCAGCGGGTACCTCTTACGAGCAGTACTTC	CASSYPAGTSYEQYF
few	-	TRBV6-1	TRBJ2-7	TGTGCCAGCAAAGGATACAGCTACGAGCAGTACTTC	CASKGYSYEQYF
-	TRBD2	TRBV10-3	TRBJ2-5	TGTGCCATCGGACTAGCGGAAGCCTCCACCCAGTACTTC	CAIGLAEASTQYF
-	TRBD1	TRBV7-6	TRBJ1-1	TGTGCCAGCAGCCGAGGATCAGGACAGGTGTTAACCGAAGCTTTCTTT	CASSRGSGQVLTEAFF
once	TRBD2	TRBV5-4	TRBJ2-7	TGTGCCAGCAGCCGAGCGGGGCCTTCTCCCTACGAGCAGTACTTC	CASSRAGPSPYEQYF
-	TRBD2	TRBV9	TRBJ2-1	TGTGCCAGCAGCGCTCAGAAAGGACTAGCGGTCTTTAATGAGCAGTTCTTC	CASSAQKGLAVFNEQFF
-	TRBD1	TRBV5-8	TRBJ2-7	TGTGCCAGCAGCTGGCCCTCGGGACAGGGGCCCTACGAGCAGTACTTC	CASSWPSGQGPYEQYF
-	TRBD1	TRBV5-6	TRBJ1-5	TGTGCCAGCAGCGGAGGGACAGGGAGCCAGCCCCAGCATTTT	CASSGGTGSQPQHF
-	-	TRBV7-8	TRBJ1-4	TGTGCCAGCAGCTTAGTGGGGGGGTCTAATGAAAAACTGTTTTTT	CASSLVGGSNEKLFF
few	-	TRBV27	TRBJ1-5	TGTGCCAGCAGTTCCGGGACAAGTGGAAATCAGCCCCAGCATTTT	CASSSGTSGNQPQHF
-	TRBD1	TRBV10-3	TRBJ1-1	TGTGCCACCTTACAGGGGATGAACACTGAAGCTTTCTTT	CATLQGMNTEAFF
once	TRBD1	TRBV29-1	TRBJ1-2	TGCAGCGTTGAAGACCGACAGGGCTCCTATGGCTACACCTTC	CSVEDRQGSYGYTF
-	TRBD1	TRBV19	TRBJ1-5	TGTGCCAGTAGTACCCCAAGGACAGGGCGAGGTCAGCCCCAGCATTTT	CASSTPRTGRGQPQHF
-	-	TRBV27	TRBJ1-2	TGTGCCAGCAGCCGAGCAGCGGCTGGAGCTAACTATGGCTACACCTTC	CASSRAAAGANYGYTF
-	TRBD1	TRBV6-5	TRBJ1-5	TGTGCCAGCAGTTACTCACAGGGGAGCAATCAGCCCCAGCATTTT	CASSYSQGSNQPQHF
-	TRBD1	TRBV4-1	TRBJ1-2	TGCGCCAGCAGCCGTGGACAGGGGGTTTACTATGGCTACACCTTC	CASSRGQGVYYGYTF
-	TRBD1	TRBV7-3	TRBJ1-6	TGTGCCAGCAGCCGGACAGGGATGTCTAATTCACCCCTCCACTTT	CASSRTGMSNSPLHF
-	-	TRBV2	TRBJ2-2	TGTGCCACCAGCGGGGCGTTTATCGACAGGGCTTATTCGAACACCGGGGAGCTGTTTTTT	CATSGAFIDRAYSNTGELFF
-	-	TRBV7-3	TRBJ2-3	TGTGCCAGCAGCTTAACGTGGACACCGGAACACACAGATACGCAGTATTTT	CASSLTWTPEHTDTQYF
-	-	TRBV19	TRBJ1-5	TGTGCCAGTAGTACCCCTTTTGACAGCCCCAATCAGCCCCAGCATTTT	CASSTPFDSPNQPQHF
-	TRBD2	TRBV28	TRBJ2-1	TGTGCCAGCAGCCGTTGGGGAGGGAAGGTAGCGGAACACAATGAGCAGTTCTTC	CASSRWGGKVAEHNEQFF
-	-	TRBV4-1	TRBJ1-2	TGCGCCAGCAGCCAAGGTGCGGGGATCTATGGCTACACCTTC	CASSQGAGIYGYTF
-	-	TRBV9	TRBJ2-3	TGTGCCAGCAGCGAGACAGTACCTAGCACAGATACGCAGTATTTT	CASSETVPSTDTQYF
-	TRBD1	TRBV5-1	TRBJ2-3	TGCGCCAGCAGCGTGGGACAGAGTAGCACAGATACGCAGTATTTT	CASSVGQSSTDTQYF
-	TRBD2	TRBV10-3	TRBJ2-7	TGTGCCACCGAGGGACTAGGGGGCGAGCAGTACTTC	CATEGLGGEQYF
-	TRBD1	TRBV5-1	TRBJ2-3	TGCGCCAGCAGCTTGGACAGGGGGGATACGCAGTATTTT	CASSLDRGDTQYF